A selection of T cell receptor beta chains follows, all from one sample in a study of T cells in localized non-small cell lung cancer. This table comes from immunoSEQ multiplex PCR, and its TCRdb copy is limited to in-frame clones, with some not included. The sample comprises about 19,000 clones, 80% to 95% of which are singletons, and roughly 4% rests with the top ten. The sequenced sample was peripheral blood, obtained before any cancer treatment. Receptors were obtained from a male donor older than 55 with stage I squamous cell lung carcinoma. The CDR3 runs from the conserved cysteine through the conserved F or W. A D gene is named only where the DNA matches it firmly. Not every row has a clone size; where given, it reads once, few, many or a size class.

d_gene	abundance	v_gene	j_gene	CDR3aa	CDR3nt
TRBD1	NA	TRBV27	TRBJ1-1	CASSPEGRGGARTEAFF	TGTGCCAGCAGCCCCGAGGGGAGAGGGGGCGCTAGGACTGAAGCTTTCTTT
NA	NA	TRBV28	TRBJ2-1	CASTEGGQLYNEQFF	TGTGCCAGCACCGAGGGGGGACAGCTTTACAATGAGCAGTTCTTC
TRBD1	once	TRBV19	TRBJ1-2	CASSAGQGAIDYGYTF	TGTGCCAGTAGTGCGGGACAGGGGGCTATTGACTATGGCTACACCTTC
NA	NA	TRBV2	TRBJ2-4	CASSEALYGSGYF	TGTGCCAGCAGTGAAGCGCTTTACGGGAGTGGTTACTTC
TRBD2	NA	TRBV28	TRBJ2-1	CASSLPPPSSGSQPRSNNEQFF	TGTGCCAGCAGTTTACCCCCCCCGAGTAGCGGGAGTCAACCAAGATCGAACAATGAGCAGTTCTTC
TRBD1	NA	TRBV6-5	TRBJ2-5	CASRIRQGGETQYF	TGTGCCAGCAGGATTAGACAGGGGGGAGAGACCCAGTACTTC
TRBD1	once	TRBV2	TRBJ2-7	CASSEQGQAFYEQYF	TGTGCCAGCAGTGAACAAGGACAGGCCTTTTACGAGCAGTACTTC
NA	NA	TRBV6-5	TRBJ2-7	CASSYSLGSYEQYF	TGTGCCAGCAGTTACTCGCTAGGATCCTACGAGCAGTACTTC
TRBD2	NA	TRBV10-3	TRBJ2-3	CAISEFSGTSGSPTDTQYF	TGTGCCATCAGTGAGTTCTCCGGGACTAGCGGGAGCCCCACAGATACGCAGTATTTT
TRBD2	NA	TRBV11-2	TRBJ2-7	CASSLGLAGETYEQYF	TGTGCCAGCAGCTTAGGGCTAGCGGGAGAGACCTACGAGCAGTACTTC
NA	NA	TRBV19	TRBJ1-2	CASINAPGTEAYGYTF	TGTGCCAGTATCAATGCTCCCGGGACGGAAGCCTATGGCTACACCTTC
TRBD1	NA	TRBV6-5	TRBJ1-2	CASSKRTGSNYGYTF	TGTGCCAGCAGTAAGCGGACAGGGTCCAACTATGGCTACACCTTC
NA	NA	TRBV29-1	TRBJ2-6	CSVLRAGANVLTF	TGCAGCGTTCTAAGGGCCGGGGCCAACGTCCTGACTTTC
NA	NA	TRBV15	TRBJ2-4	CATSSYTLAKNIQYF	TGTGCCACCAGCAGTTATACTTTAGCCAAAAACATTCAGTACTTC
TRBD1	once	TRBV7-3	TRBJ2-2	CASSFTGGTGELFF	TGTGCCAGCAGCTTCACAGGGGGCACCGGGGAGCTGTTTTTT
NA	NA	TRBV10-1	TRBJ2-1	CASRVVTVHEQFF	TGCGCCAGCAGAGTGGTCACGGTGCATGAGCAGTTCTTC
NA	few	TRBV10-3	TRBJ1-1	CAISESVEGTEAFF	TGTGCCATCAGTGAGTCCGTGGAAGGGACTGAAGCTTTCTTT
NA	NA	TRBV30	TRBJ1-1	CAWSSWAEAFF	TGTGCCTGGAGTTCTTGGGCTGAAGCTTTCTTT
TRBD2	NA	TRBV27	TRBJ2-3	CASSPRDYTDTQYF	TGTGCCAGCAGCCCCAGGGACTACACAGATACGCAGTATTTT
TRBD1	NA	TRBV9	TRBJ1-4	CASSVGTGGREKLFF	TGTGCCAGCAGCGTAGGTACAGGGGGACGGGAAAAACTGTTTTTT
NA	NA	TRBV5-8	TRBJ2-5	CASSSGPTRREETQYF	TGTGCCAGCAGCTCAGGACCGACCAGGAGAGAAGAGACCCAGTACTTC
TRBD1	NA	TRBV28	TRBJ2-3	CASSNPDRVDTQYF	TGTGCCAGCAGTAACCCGGACAGGGTCGATACGCAGTATTTT
NA	NA	TRBV6-6	TRBJ2-3	CASAEGTDTQYF	TGTGCCAGCGCCGAGGGCACAGATACGCAGTATTTT
TRBD1	NA	TRBV28	TRBJ2-1	CASSFRHFGDRASSYNEQFF	TGTGCCAGCAGTTTTCGACATTTTGGTGACAGGGCAAGCTCCTACAATGAGCAGTTCTTC
TRBD1	NA	TRBV6-6	TRBJ2-7	CASRTGQGNEQYF	TGTGCCAGCAGGACAGGGCAGGGGAACGAGCAGTACTTC
NA	NA	TRBV18	TRBJ2-7	CASSHRREYEQYF	TGTGCCAGCTCACATAGGCGCGAATACGAGCAGTACTTC
TRBD2	NA	TRBV15	TRBJ2-1	CATSSSLAGESYNEQFF	TGTGCCACCAGCAGCAGTCTAGCGGGAGAATCCTACAATGAGCAGTTCTTC
NA	few	TRBV6-1	TRBJ1-2	CASRTFSDSDGYTF	TGTGCCAGCAGAACTTTTAGCGATTCCGATGGCTACACCTTC
NA	NA	TRBV30	TRBJ1-5	CAWSVGENQPQHF	TGTGCCTGGAGTGTCGGGGAGAATCAGCCCCAGCATTTT
NA	NA	TRBV19	TRBJ2-2	CASSISGANTGELFF	TGTGCCAGTAGTATATCAGGGGCGAACACCGGGGAGCTGTTTTTT
NA	NA	TRBV11-1	TRBJ2-3	CASSLYLAGGTDTQYF	TGTGCCAGCAGCTTATACCTTGCCGGAGGGACAGATACGCAGTATTTT
NA	once	TRBV15	TRBJ2-2	CATSRDLASTGELFF	TGTGCCACCAGCAGAGATCTAGCTTCAACCGGGGAGCTGTTTTTT
NA	NA	TRBV6-4	TRBJ2-5	CASSAPPVDSPPDRQETQYF	TGTGCCAGCAGTGCTCCGCCCGTAGACAGCCCCCCTGACCGGCAAGAGACCCAGTACTTC
NA	few	TRBV6-1	TRBJ1-2	CASSGRVGGYTF	TGTGCCAGCAGTGGCAGGGTGGGCGGCTACACCTTC
TRBD2	NA	TRBV28	TRBJ2-7	CASSSIRLAEFLYEQYF	TGTGCCAGCAGTTCGATCCGACTAGCCGAGTTTCTCTACGAGCAGTACTTC
TRBD1	NA	TRBV29-1	TRBJ1-1	CSVDRGTMNTEAFF	TGCAGCGTTGACAGGGGGACCATGAACACTGAAGCTTTCTTT
NA	NA	TRBV2	TRBJ2-7	CASSVGAGTRQYF	TGTGCCAGCAGTGTGGGAGCGGGTACGAGGCAGTACTTC
TRBD1	NA	TRBV5-6	TRBJ2-7	CASSPGTGTRDTFF	TGTGCCAGCAGCCCCGGGACAGGGACTCGGGACACCTTCTTC
TRBD1	NA	TRBV28	TRBJ1-1	CASTTQGTVLTFF	TGTGCCAGCACCACACAGGGGACAGTATTAACTTTCTTT
TRBD1	NA	TRBV6-5	TRBJ2-2	CASKAGQGNTGELFF	TGTGCCAGCAAGGCGGGACAGGGGAACACCGGGGAGCTGTTTTTT
NA	few	TRBV29-1	TRBJ2-2	CSVRRHVDTGELFF	TGCAGCGTTAGAAGGCATGTTGACACCGGGGAGCTGTTTTTT
TRBD1	NA	TRBV18	TRBJ2-7	CASSPGQGGFYEQYF	TGTGCCAGCTCACCAGGACAGGGAGGCTTCTACGAGCAGTACTTC